The 28 T cell receptor beta chains below come from one sample, sequenced in a study of T cell responses to AZD1222 COVID-19 vaccine. Sequencing was performed with immunoSEQ multiplex PCR; in TCRdb, only in-frame clones are kept and a portion is missing. This table has roughly 80,000 clones, around 90% appearing once. Here the sequenced sample was peripheral blood, taken 28 days after the second AZD1222 dose. These receptors were collected from an adult who received the AZD1222 COVID-19 vaccine.

This chain joins TRBV11-3 and TRBJ1-5; possible D gene TRBD1, 5 bases. V lost 3 bases to trimming and J lost 0 bases, with 15 bases between them. CDR1 is SGHNT, CDR2 YENEEA, per germline. This CDR3 has 17 amino acids. CDR3: CASSFGQGPYSNQPQHF. The CDR3, as DNA: TGTGCCAGCAGCTTCGGCCAGGGCCCCTATAGCAATCAGCCCCAGCATTTT.

The rearrangement joins TRBV2 to TRBJ1-4; 7 bases are shared with TRBD1. CDR1 is SNHLY, CDR2 FYNNEI, per germline. The length of the CDR3 is 14 residues. V gave up 4 bases and J gave up 6 bases; unmatched junction bases: 5. CDR3 DNA: TGTGCCAGCAGTGGGAACAGGGGTGATGAAAAACTGTTTTTT. Translation: CASSGNRGDEKLFF.

This clone was recorded a few times. V and J are TRBV7-3 and TRBJ1-3; D possibly corresponds to TRBD1 (6 bases). Germline CDR1 and CDR2: SGHTA and FQGTGA. Trimming left V 3 bases short and J 2 bases short, with 8 bases between. The CDR3 consists of 14 residues. The CDR3 bases are TGTGCCAGCAGCTTCTCAGGGGCTGGAAACACCATATATTTT. Amino acid sequence: CASSFSGAGNTIYF.

Worth noting for this clone: Other DNA variants within this sample encode the same CDR3. The chain uses TRBV4-3 and TRBJ2-7; 8 nucleotides match TRBD1. V lost 3 bases to trimming and J lost 3 bases; unmatched junction nucleotides: 4. The CDR3 is 14 amino acids. The germline V gene encodes CDR1 LGHNA and CDR2 YSLEER. This CDR3 is CASSQGTGRYEQYF. The DNA of the CDR3 is TGCGCCAGCAGCCAGGGGACAGGACGCTACGAGCAGTACTTC.

J is TRBJ2-7 and V is TRBV3-1 (or the pseudogene TRBV3-2); 12 nucleotides agree with TRBD1. Trimming took 4 bases from V and 6 from J; bases not matched to a gene: 7. The CDR3 loop spans 15 amino acids. Per the germline V gene, CDR1 is LGHDT and CDR2 is YNNKEL (reference sequence). The DNA for the CDR3 is TGTGCCAGCAGCCTCGGGACAGGGGGCTCTGGCGAGCAGTACTTC. Translating gives CASSLGTGGSGEQYF.

The chain carries TRBV30 and TRBJ2-4, with D unclear. Trimming removed 0 bases from V and 6 bases from J, with 9 bases in between. The length of the CDR3 is 13 residues. Per germline, CDR1 GTSNPN and CDR2 SVGIG (reference sequence). CDR3 sequence reads: CAWSVPERNIQYF. CDR3 DNA sequence: TGTGCCTGGAGTGTACCCGAACGAAACATTCAGTACTTC.

The chain links TRBV12-3 or TRBV12-4 to TRBJ2-1; D unclear. CDR3 length: 12 residues. V was pared by 6 bases and J by 9 bases, with 12 bases between. The CDR3 loop reads CASSTVLSEQFF. CDR3 in DNA: TGTGCCAGCAGCACCGTATTAAGTGAGCAGTTCTTC.

The chain combines TRBV2 with TRBJ2-7; D remains unclear. CDR3 length equals 12 residues. CDR1 is SNHLY, CDR2 FYNNEI, per germline. Trimming took 3 bases from V and 3 from J, leaving 6 bases between them. The CDR3 region is CASSEGRYEQYF. The CDR3 region has the DNA TGTGCCAGCAGTGAGGGTCGCTACGAGCAGTACTTC.

V usage is TRBV6-4 and J usage is TRBJ1-2, with D maybe TRBD1 (5 bases). Germline assignment: CDR1 MRHNA and CDR2 SNTAGT. Trimming took off 8 bases at V and 2 bases at J, with 24 bases between the two ends. This CDR3 is built from 17 residues. The CDR3 spells CASQPTANNGQNYGYTF. The CDR3 nucleotides read TGTGCCAGCCAACCGACAGCGAATAACGGCCAAAACTATGGCTACACCTTC.

The rearrangement joins TRBV6-5 to TRBJ1-2; 12 bases fit TRBD1. V was clipped by 7 bases and J by 6 bases; unmatched bases: 9. The CDR3 consists of 15 residues. The germline gives CDR1 MNHEY, CDR2 SVGAGI. The CDR3 loop reads CASIVPGQGANGYTF. In DNA, the CDR3 is TGTGCCAGCATTGTACCGGGACAGGGGGCCAATGGCTACACCTTC.

The rearrangement joins TRBV29-1 to TRBJ2-3, with 14 positions matching TRBD2. The CDR3 contains 15 residues. The trim removed 6 bases at V and 5 bases at J, leaving 7 bases unmatched. CDR1 and CDR2 (germline): SQVTM, ANQGSEA. The CDR3, as DNA: TGCAGCGTCCGGAGGACTAGCGGGGGGAAAGATACGCAGTATTTT. It translates to CSVRRTSGGKDTQYF.

The rearrangement links TRBV7-2 to TRBJ1-5; D is unresolved. Germline assignment: CDR1 SGHTA and CDR2 FQGNSA. CDR3 size: 17 residues. Trimming stripped 1 base from V and 4 bases from J, with 17 bases between. The CDR3 region is CASSLVVSAGYNQPQHF. CDR3 nucleotide sequence: TGTGCCAGCAGCTTAGTGGTTTCGGCAGGATATAATCAGCCCCAGCATTTT.

CDR3 nucleotides: TGTGCCAGCAGCCGGGGACTAGCGGAAGAGCAGTACTTC. The encoded protein is CASSRGLAEEQYF. The rearrangement uses TRBV7-3 and TRBJ2-7; TRBD2 aligns across 11 bases. With 5 bases clipped from V and 7 bases from J, the junction kept 4 bases outside the gene matches. The CDR3 covers 13 residues. CDR1 is SGHTA, CDR2 FQGTGA, per germline. The full variable domain, its missing parts supplied by reference TRBV7-3 and TRBJ2-7, is GAGVSQTPSNKVTEKGKYVELRCDPISGHTALYWYRQSLGQGPEFLIYFQGTGAADDSGLPNDRFFAVRPEGSVSTLKIQRTERGDSAVYLCASSRGLAEEQYFGPGTRLTVT.

This chain uses TRBV27 with TRBJ2-7; D could derive from TRBD1 or TRBD2 (5 bases each). There are 15 residues in the CDR3. V gave up 5 bases and J gave up 0 bases, with 14 bases separating them. The germline V gene has CDR1 MNHEY and CDR2 SMNVEV (reference sequence). The CDR3 sequence: CASSTPGQGSYEQYF. The CDR3 nucleotides are TGTGCCAGCAGTACGCCGGGGCAGGGCTCCTACGAGCAGTACTTC.

The rearrangement joins TRBV7-8 to TRBJ1-5, with a tentative D call TRBD1 (5 bases). This CDR3 region has 14 residues. Between the trimmed V and J ends, which lost 5 bases and 2 bases, there was a span of 10 bases. Looked up from germline, CDR1 is SGHVS and CDR2 is FQNEAQ. DNA of the CDR3: TGTGCCAGCAGCCCACGGGGCGGCAATCAGCCCCAGCATTTT. Amino acid sequence: CASSPRGGNQPQHF.

The chain is built from TRBV4-1 and TRBJ1-1; 10 nucleotides align to TRBD1. J was trimmed by 3 bases and V by 2 bases; bases with no gene match: 3. In germline, CDR1 is MGHRA, CDR2 YSYEKL. The CDR3 spans 15 residues. The DNA of the CDR3 is TGCGCCAGCAGCCAACGGGACAGGGGAGACACTGAAGCTTTCTTT. Residues: CASSQRDRGDTEAFF.

This clone was found once. The chain employs TRBV14 and TRBJ1-2; D is ambiguous. The CDR3 is 13 amino acids. CDR1 and CDR2 (germline): SGHDN, FVKESK. V was trimmed by 0 bases and J by 5 bases, leaving 7 bases between them. This CDR3 reads CASSQEGGYGYTF. DNA of the CDR3: TGTGCCAGCAGCCAAGAGGGAGGGTATGGCTACACCTTC.

The CDR3 DNA reads TGTGCCAGCAGCCAGGGGACAGTCGCTAATGAAAAACTGTTTTTT. It is translated as CASSQGTVANEKLFF. The gene calls are TRBV9 and TRBJ1-4; 7 nucleotides agree with TRBD1. V gave up 4 bases and J gave up 3 bases; unmatched junction bases: 6. From germline, CDR1 is SGDLS and CDR2 YYNGEE. CDR3 length: 15 residues.

The V call is TRBV9, the J call TRBJ2-1; TRBD2 is a possible D gene (5 bases). Trimming left V 4 bases short and J 9 bases short, with 20 bases between. CDR3 length: 15 amino acids. The germline V gene has CDR1 SGDLS and CDR2 YYNGEE. CDR3 in amino acids: CASSIASDSWSEQFF. The CDR3, as DNA: TGTGCCAGCAGCATCGCCTCGGACTCCTGGAGTGAGCAGTTCTTC. Combining the CDR3 with reference TRBV9 and TRBJ2-1 gives the whole variable domain DSGVTQTPKHLITATGQRVTLRCSPRSGDLSVYWYQQSLDQGLQFLIQYYNGEERAKGNILERFSAQQFPDLHSELNLSSLELGDSALYFCASSIASDSWSEQFFGPGTRLTVL.

The gene calls are TRBV2 and TRBJ1-5, with D perhaps TRBD1 (6 bases). Per the germline V gene, CDR1 is SNHLY and CDR2 is FYNNEI. This CDR3 is built from 14 residues. V was shortened by 7 bases and J by 4 bases, with 14 bases between the two germline ends. The CDR3: CASTRGYQNQPQHF. CDR3 nucleotide sequence: TGTGCCAGCACCAGGGGTTACCAAAATCAGCCCCAGCATTTT.

The chain has TRBV27 and TRBJ2-2, with D perhaps matching TRBD1 (5 bases). V lost 3 bases and J lost 7, with 15 bases in between. Germline V gives CDR1 MNHEY, CDR2 SMNVEV (reference sequence). The CDR3 totals 15 residues. The CDR3 DNA reads as TGTGCCAGCAGTTTTAATGGGGCTGGGGTCGGGGAGCTGTTTTTT. Amino acid sequence: CASSFNGAGVGELFF.

The chain links TRBV9 to TRBJ1-1; D may be TRBD1 (5 bases). V lost 0 bases to trimming and J lost 6 bases, with 21 bases between them. Germline V CDR1 and CDR2: SGDLS, YYNGEE. The CDR3 sequence is 17 residues long. The CDR3 region has the DNA TGTGCCAGCAGCGTAGGCACCAGGGATCGGGGAGTGTCTGAAGCTTTCTTT. Protein: CASSVGTRDRGVSEAFF.

The chain combines TRBV5-1 with TRBJ2-4; TRBD2 aligns across 9 bases. The ends lost 1 base at V and 3 bases at J; junction bases unmatched: 14. This CDR3 region has 19 residues. The V gene's germline CDR1 is SGHRS and CDR2 YFSETQ. Written as DNA, the CDR3 is TGCGCCAGCAGCTTGTACAGGGCGGGGGGGCCTGTCGGCAAAAACATTCAGTACTTC. It specifies CASSLYRAGGPVGKNIQYF.

This clone appeared once. The chain is built from TRBV7-8 and TRBJ1-2; maybe TRBD1 (5 bases). The ends were cut back, 3 bases at V and 7 bases at J, with 9 bases in the middle. This CDR3 contains 12 residues. From germline, CDR1 is SGHVS and CDR2 FQNEAQ. As DNA, the CDR3 is TGTGCCAGCAGCTTTGAGGGGTTTGGCTACACCTTC. Protein: CASSFEGFGYTF.

This rearrangement joins TRBV29-1 to TRBJ1-1; 8 bases are shared with TRBD1. Germline V gene data show CDR1 as SQVTM and CDR2 as ANQGSEA. There are 13 residues in the CDR3. The V segment lost 7 bases and the J segment 1 base; nucleotides outside the gene matches: 5. This CDR3 is CSARQGTNTEAFF. The CDR3 DNA sequence: TGCAGCGCACGACAGGGGACGAACACTGAAGCTTTCTTT.

This clone has more than one count but fewer than ten. The rearrangement joins TRBV19 to TRBJ2-2; 10 bases align to TRBD2. In germline, CDR1 is LNHDA, CDR2 SQIVND (reference sequence). Germline trimming cut 1 base from V and 0 bases from J; bases unmatched to any gene: 5. The CDR3 loop spans 18 amino acids. The CDR3 region is CASSIGVAGGTNTGELFF. CDR3 DNA sequence: TGTGCCAGTAGTATAGGGGTAGCGGGGGGCACGAACACCGGGGAGCTGTTTTTT.

The chain uses TRBV3-1 (or the pseudogene TRBV3-2) and TRBJ2-3; perhaps TRBD2 as D (5 bases). The CDR3 has 15 residues. Between the trimmed V and J ends, which lost 0 bases and 9 bases, there was a span of 16 bases. Germline CDR1 is LGHDT and CDR2 is YNNKEL (reference sequence). CDR3 sequence reads: CASSQDDRAAVTQYF. CDR3 DNA sequence: TGTGCCAGCAGCCAAGATGATCGAGCGGCGGTCACGCAGTATTTT.

V usage is TRBV5-6 and J usage is TRBJ2-3, with a possible D match to TRBD1 (7 bases). Trimming pared 7 bases from V and 4 bases from J, leaving 16 bases between. Germline V lookup: CDR1 SGHDT, CDR2 YYEEEE. CDR3 length: 14 amino acids. The CDR3 region is CASAVGRGADTQYF. The CDR3 nucleotides read TGTGCCAGCGCCGTGGGCAGGGGGGCAGATACGCAGTATTTT. Complete variable domain (other parts from reference TRBV5-6 and TRBJ2-3): DAGVTQSPTHLIKTRGQQVTLRCSPKSGHDTVSWYQQALGQGPQFIFQYYEEEERQRGNFPDRFSGHQFPNYSSELNVNALLLGDSALYLCASAVGRGADTQYFGPGTRLTVL.